A selection of T cell receptor beta chains follows, all from one sample in a study of blood T cell repertoires in COVID-19. Using immunoSEQ multiplex PCR, the repertoire was profiled, and TCRdb retains in-frame clones only, with some absent. Here the sample spans roughly 160,000 clones, around four fifths being singletons. The specimen was peripheral blood. The receptors were sampled from a woman in her sixties or seventies who had recovered from COVID-19. CDR3s include the opening cysteine and the closing phenylalanine or tryptophan. Each record gives: D gene, clone size, V gene, J gene, CDR3 protein, CDR3 DNA. D genes are given only for firm matches. Clone size is stated in some rows and not others, as once, few, many or a class when expanded.

d_gene: TRBD2
abundance: NA
v_gene: TRBV6-2/TRBV6-3
j_gene: TRBJ2-3
CDR3aa: CASSSSRRAGGYTDTQYF
CDR3nt: TGTGCCAGCAGTTCCTCCCGAAGGGCGGGAGGGTACACAGATACGCAGTATTTT

d_gene: TRBD1
abundance: NA
v_gene: TRBV9
j_gene: TRBJ2-7
CDR3aa: CASSAQGASYEQYF
CDR3nt: TGTGCCAGCAGCGCACAGGGGGCCTCCTACGAGCAGTACTTC

d_gene: NA
abundance: once
v_gene: TRBV5-1
j_gene: TRBJ1-1
CDR3aa: CASSEPQGPPILF
CDR3nt: TGCGCCAGCAGCGAACCCCAGGGGCCGCCAATCCTCTTT

d_gene: NA
abundance: NA
v_gene: TRBV6-5
j_gene: TRBJ2-5
CDR3aa: CASSSQDLQETQYF
CDR3nt: TGTGCCAGCAGTTCACAGGACCTCCAAGAGACCCAGTACTTC

d_gene: NA
abundance: NA
v_gene: TRBV4-2
j_gene: TRBJ1-1
CDR3aa: CASSQHGGAHTEAFF
CDR3nt: TGTGCCAGCAGCCAACACGGGGGGGCCCACACTGAAGCTTTCTTT

d_gene: NA
abundance: once
v_gene: TRBV2
j_gene: TRBJ1-2
CDR3aa: CARGAAVYGYTF
CDR3nt: TGTGCCCGGGGTGCAGCGGTCTATGGCTACACCTTC

d_gene: TRBD2
abundance: NA
v_gene: TRBV7-3
j_gene: TRBJ2-7
CDR3aa: CASRSGLAEGDEQYF
CDR3nt: TGTGCCAGCAGATCTGGACTAGCGGAAGGGGACGAGCAGTACTTC

d_gene: NA
abundance: NA
v_gene: TRBV6-5
j_gene: TRBJ1-4
CDR3aa: CASGGWTNEKLFF
CDR3nt: TGTGCCAGCGGGGGCTGGACTAATGAAAAACTGTTTTTT

d_gene: TRBD2
abundance: NA
v_gene: TRBV4-1
j_gene: TRBJ2-3
CDR3aa: CASSQESPGLAVPDTQYF
CDR3nt: TGCGCCAGCAGCCAAGAATCCCCGGGACTAGCAGTCCCAGATACGCAGTATTTT

d_gene: NA
abundance: NA
v_gene: TRBV5-4
j_gene: TRBJ2-1
CDR3aa: CASSGPGGFSVF
CDR3nt: TGTGCCAGCAGCGGCCCAGGGGGGTTCAGTGTCTTC

d_gene: TRBD1
abundance: NA
v_gene: TRBV15
j_gene: TRBJ2-7
CDR3aa: CATATSATGGRYEQYF
CDR3nt: TGTGCCACCGCAACGTCGGCAACAGGGGGTAGATACGAGCAGTACTTC

d_gene: NA
abundance: many
v_gene: TRBV18
j_gene: TRBJ1-5
CDR3aa: CASSQTTGRHSNQPQHF
CDR3nt: TGTGCCAGCTCACAAACTACGGGAAGACATAGCAATCAGCCCCAGCATTTT

d_gene: TRBD2
abundance: NA
v_gene: TRBV4-2
j_gene: TRBJ2-2
CDR3aa: CASSPRGASGGSDTGELFF
CDR3nt: TGTGCCAGCAGCCCAAGGGGGGCTAGCGGGGGGTCGGACACCGGGGAGCTGTTTTTT

d_gene: NA
abundance: NA
v_gene: TRBV27
j_gene: TRBJ2-1
CDR3aa: CASRLRPSSYNEQFF
CDR3nt: TGTGCCAGCAGACTAAGACCGAGCTCCTACAATGAGCAGTTCTTC

d_gene: TRBD1
abundance: NA
v_gene: TRBV10-3
j_gene: TRBJ1-2
CDR3aa: CAIPGTGKRGYTF
CDR3nt: TGTGCCATACCCGGGACAGGGAAACGAGGCTACACCTTC

d_gene: NA
abundance: many
v_gene: TRBV6-2/TRBV6-3
j_gene: TRBJ1-2
CDR3aa: CASSHRTGSPYGYTF
CDR3nt: TGTGCCAGCAGCCACCGTACAGGGAGCCCCTATGGCTACACCTTC

d_gene: NA
abundance: few
v_gene: TRBV7-6
j_gene: TRBJ2-4
CDR3aa: CASSTTGTNIQYF
CDR3nt: TGTGCCAGCAGCACAACAGGGACGAACATTCAGTACTTC

d_gene: NA
abundance: NA
v_gene: TRBV7-3
j_gene: TRBJ2-3
CDR3aa: CASSSMTLDTQYF
CDR3nt: TGTGCCAGCAGCTCTATGACACTAGATACGCAGTATTTT

d_gene: TRBD1
abundance: NA
v_gene: TRBV6-5
j_gene: TRBJ2-7
CDR3aa: CASSYGAGQVTYEQYF
CDR3nt: TGTGCCAGCAGTTACGGGGCGGGACAGGTGACCTACGAGCAGTACTTC

d_gene: NA
abundance: NA
v_gene: TRBV15
j_gene: TRBJ1-5
CDR3aa: CATRRGGRVNQPQHF
CDR3nt: TGTGCCACCAGAAGAGGCGGCAGGGTCAACCAGCCCCAGCATTTT

d_gene: TRBD2
abundance: NA
v_gene: TRBV18
j_gene: TRBJ2-3
CDR3aa: CANTGTRGDTQYF
CDR3nt: TGTGCCAACACCGGGACTAGGGGGGATACGCAGTATTTT

d_gene: TRBD1
abundance: NA
v_gene: TRBV5-1
j_gene: TRBJ2-2
CDR3aa: CASSLDTGAPSVGELFF
CDR3nt: TGCGCCAGCAGCTTGGATACAGGGGCCCCTAGTGTCGGGGAGCTGTTTTTT

d_gene: TRBD2
abundance: NA
v_gene: TRBV5-6
j_gene: TRBJ2-2
CDR3aa: CASSPSRASGMANTGELFF
CDR3nt: TGTGCCAGCAGCCCCTCCCGGGCTAGCGGGATGGCGAACACCGGGGAGCTGTTTTTT

d_gene: TRBD1
abundance: few
v_gene: TRBV7-8
j_gene: TRBJ1-2
CDR3aa: CASSFDRAFYGYTF
CDR3nt: TGTGCCAGCAGCTTTGACAGGGCCTTCTATGGCTACACCTTC

d_gene: NA
abundance: many
v_gene: TRBV18
j_gene: TRBJ1-5
CDR3aa: CASSPMEGSNQPQHF
CDR3nt: TGTGCCAGCTCACCGATGGAGGGTTCCAATCAGCCCCAGCATTTT

d_gene: NA
abundance: once
v_gene: TRBV30
j_gene: TRBJ1-2
CDR3aa: CAWAPNRDTYYGYTF
CDR3nt: TGTGCCTGGGCACCTAACCGGGACACGTACTATGGCTACACCTTC

d_gene: NA
abundance: NA
v_gene: TRBV7-2
j_gene: TRBJ2-7
CDR3aa: CASSLGTTSYEQYF
CDR3nt: TGTGCCAGCAGCTTAGGGACTACCTCCTACGAGCAGTACTTC

d_gene: TRBD1
abundance: NA
v_gene: TRBV6-5
j_gene: TRBJ2-3
CDR3aa: CASSYVTGVSSDTQYF
CDR3nt: TGTGCCAGCAGTTACGTGACAGGGGTATCCTCGGATACGCAGTATTTT

d_gene: NA
abundance: NA
v_gene: TRBV6-6
j_gene: TRBJ1-1
CDR3aa: CASDLGGLNTEAFF
CDR3nt: TGTGCCAGCGATTTGGGGGGTCTGAACACTGAAGCTTTCTTT

d_gene: NA
abundance: NA
v_gene: TRBV5-1
j_gene: TRBJ2-7
CDR3aa: CASRFDGSWSYEQYF
CDR3nt: TGCGCCAGCAGGTTCGACGGGAGTTGGTCCTACGAGCAGTACTTC

d_gene: TRBD2
abundance: NA
v_gene: TRBV6-4
j_gene: TRBJ2-5
CDR3aa: CASSDDGGETQYF
CDR3nt: TGTGCCAGCAGTGATGACGGGGGGGAGACCCAGTACTTC

d_gene: TRBD1
abundance: once
v_gene: TRBV5-8
j_gene: TRBJ1-4
CDR3aa: CASSPGTGGGEKLFF
CDR3nt: TGTGCCAGCAGCCCCGGGACAGGGGGGGGTGAAAAACTGTTTTTT

d_gene: NA
abundance: NA
v_gene: TRBV28
j_gene: TRBJ2-2
CDR3aa: CASRTDTLNTGELFF
CDR3nt: TGTGCCAGCAGGACGGACACCTTGAACACCGGGGAGCTGTTTTTT

d_gene: NA
abundance: NA
v_gene: TRBV4-3
j_gene: TRBJ2-3
CDR3aa: CASSYGGRGDTQYF
CDR3nt: TGCGCCAGCAGCTACGGGGGTCGGGGAGATACGCAGTATTTT

d_gene: TRBD2
abundance: NA
v_gene: TRBV5-1
j_gene: TRBJ2-5
CDR3aa: CASRSSGGLQETQYF
CDR3nt: TGCGCCAGCCGGAGTAGCGGGGGGCTCCAAGAGACCCAGTACTTC

d_gene: NA
abundance: NA
v_gene: TRBV7-7
j_gene: TRBJ2-1
CDR3aa: CASSLGAGSYNEQFF
CDR3nt: TGTGCCAGCAGCCTCGGTGCGGGATCCTACAATGAGCAGTTCTTC

d_gene: NA
abundance: NA
v_gene: TRBV28
j_gene: TRBJ1-2
CDR3aa: CASTLGGGNYGYTF
CDR3nt: TGTGCCAGCACCCTAGGGGGGGGCAACTATGGCTACACCTTC

d_gene: TRBD2
abundance: NA
v_gene: TRBV19
j_gene: TRBJ2-7
CDR3aa: CASSIGGLAGGLNYEQYF
CDR3nt: TGTGCCAGTAGTATCGGAGGGTTGGCGGGGGGCCTCAACTACGAGCAGTACTTC

d_gene: NA
abundance: NA
v_gene: TRBV28
j_gene: TRBJ2-1
CDR3aa: CASSFGGTYNEQFF
CDR3nt: TGTGCCAGCAGTTTTGGGGGGACGTACAATGAGCAGTTCTTC

d_gene: TRBD1
abundance: NA
v_gene: TRBV29-1
j_gene: TRBJ2-7
CDR3aa: CSVADRLSEQYF
CDR3nt: TGCAGCGTCGCGGACAGGCTCTCCGAGCAGTACTTC

d_gene: NA
abundance: NA
v_gene: TRBV13
j_gene: TRBJ1-6
CDR3aa: CASSPAGSPLHF
CDR3nt: TGTGCCAGCAGCCCCGCCGGTTCACCCCTCCACTTT

d_gene: TRBD2
abundance: NA
v_gene: TRBV3-1/TRBV3-2
j_gene: TRBJ2-3
CDR3aa: CASAGAGVVRTDTQYF
CDR3nt: TGTGCCAGCGCCGGGGCGGGAGTCGTGCGCACAGATACGCAGTATTTT

d_gene: NA
abundance: NA
v_gene: TRBV7-9
j_gene: TRBJ2-5
CDR3aa: CASSPRRGETQYF
CDR3nt: TGTGCCAGCAGCCCGCGAAGGGGGGAGACCCAGTACTTC

d_gene: TRBD2
abundance: NA
v_gene: TRBV6-2/TRBV6-3
j_gene: TRBJ2-1
CDR3aa: CASSSPTSGAYNEQFF
CDR3nt: TGTGCCAGCAGTTCCCCCACTAGCGGAGCCTACAATGAGCAGTTCTTC

d_gene: TRBD1
abundance: once
v_gene: TRBV2
j_gene: TRBJ1-5
CDR3aa: CASSKEGADQPQHF
CDR3nt: TGTGCCAGCAGTAAAGAGGGGGCAGATCAGCCCCAGCATTTT

d_gene: NA
abundance: NA
v_gene: TRBV19
j_gene: TRBJ1-2
CDR3aa: CASTPGVSYGYTF
CDR3nt: TGTGCCAGTACCCCGGGGGTCTCTTATGGCTACACCTTC

d_gene: NA
abundance: NA
v_gene: TRBV7-9
j_gene: TRBJ1-2
CDR3aa: CASSNPGVSYGYTF
CDR3nt: TGTGCCAGCAGCAACCCGGGGGTTTCCTATGGCTACACCTTC

d_gene: NA
abundance: NA
v_gene: TRBV5-1
j_gene: TRBJ1-4
CDR3aa: CASSLVGRGWEKLFF
CDR3nt: TGCGCCAGCAGCTTGGTGGGCAGGGGATGGGAAAAACTGTTTTTT

d_gene: NA
abundance: NA
v_gene: TRBV5-1
j_gene: TRBJ2-7
CDR3aa: CASSLWGHFYEQYF
CDR3nt: TGCGCCAGCAGCTTGTGGGGGCATTTCTACGAGCAGTACTTC

d_gene: TRBD2
abundance: NA
v_gene: TRBV28
j_gene: TRBJ2-1
CDR3aa: CASRRDPAGEFF
CDR3nt: TGTGCCAGCCGGAGGGACCCGGCGGGGGAGTTCTTC

d_gene: TRBD1
abundance: NA
v_gene: TRBV4-1
j_gene: TRBJ1-4
CDR3aa: CASRSTGALNEKLFF
CDR3nt: TGCGCCAGCAGGTCCACAGGGGCCCTAAATGAAAAACTGTTTTTT

d_gene: TRBD1
abundance: NA
v_gene: TRBV3-1/TRBV3-2
j_gene: TRBJ2-2
CDR3aa: CATGRQGLRTGELFF
CDR3nt: TGTGCCACCGGGCGACAGGGGTTAAGGACCGGGGAGCTGTTTTTT